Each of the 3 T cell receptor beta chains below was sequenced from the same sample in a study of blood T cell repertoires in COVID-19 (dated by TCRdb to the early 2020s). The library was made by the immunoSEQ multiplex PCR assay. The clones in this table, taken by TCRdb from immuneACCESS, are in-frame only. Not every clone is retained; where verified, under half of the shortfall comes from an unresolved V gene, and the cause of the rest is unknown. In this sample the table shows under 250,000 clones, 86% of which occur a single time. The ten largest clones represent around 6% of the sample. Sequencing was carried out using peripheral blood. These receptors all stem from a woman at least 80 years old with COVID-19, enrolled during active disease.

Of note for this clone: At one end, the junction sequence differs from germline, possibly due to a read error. The CDR3 here is CASSFQGQNAEAFF. CDR3 DNA sequence: TGTGCCAGCAGCTTTCAGGGGCAGAACGCTGAAGCTTTCTTT. This rearrangement joins TRBV7-3 to TRBJ1-1, with D maybe TRBD1 (6 bases). The CDR3 is 14 amino acids. Germline V gene sequence: CDR1 SGHTA, CDR2 FQGTGA.

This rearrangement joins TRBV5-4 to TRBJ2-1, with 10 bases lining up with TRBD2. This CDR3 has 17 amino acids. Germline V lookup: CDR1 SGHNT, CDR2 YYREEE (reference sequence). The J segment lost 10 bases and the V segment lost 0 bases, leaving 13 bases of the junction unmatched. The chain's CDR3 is CASSLGPSGGVFGEQFF. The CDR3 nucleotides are TGTGCCAGCAGCTTGGGGCCGAGCGGGGGGGTATTCGGCGAGCAGTTCTTC.

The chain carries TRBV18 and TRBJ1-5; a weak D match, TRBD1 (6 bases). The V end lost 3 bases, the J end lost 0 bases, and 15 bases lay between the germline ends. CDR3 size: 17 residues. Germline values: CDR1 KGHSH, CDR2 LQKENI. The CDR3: CASSPYALQGSNQPQHF. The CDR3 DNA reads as TGTGCCAGCTCACCCTACGCATTACAGGGTAGCAATCAGCCCCAGCATTTT.